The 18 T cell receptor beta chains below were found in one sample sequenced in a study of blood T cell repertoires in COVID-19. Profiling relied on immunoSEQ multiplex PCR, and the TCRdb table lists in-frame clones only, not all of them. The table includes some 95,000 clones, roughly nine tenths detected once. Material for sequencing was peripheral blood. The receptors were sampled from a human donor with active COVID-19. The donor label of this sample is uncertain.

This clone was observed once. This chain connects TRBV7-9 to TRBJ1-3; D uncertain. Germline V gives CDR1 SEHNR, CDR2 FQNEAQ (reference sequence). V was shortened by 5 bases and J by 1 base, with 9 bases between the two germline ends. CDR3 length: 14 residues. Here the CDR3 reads CASSPRLSGNTIYF. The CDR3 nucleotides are TGTGCCAGCAGCCCGAGGTTATCTGGAAACACCATATATTTT.

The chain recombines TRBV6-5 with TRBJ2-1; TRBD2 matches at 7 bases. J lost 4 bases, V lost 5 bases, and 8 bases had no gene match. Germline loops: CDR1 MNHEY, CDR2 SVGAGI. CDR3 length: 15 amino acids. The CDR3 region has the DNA TGTGCCAGCAGTCATGGCGGACTAGAATACAATGAGCAGTTCTTC. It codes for CASSHGGLEYNEQFF.

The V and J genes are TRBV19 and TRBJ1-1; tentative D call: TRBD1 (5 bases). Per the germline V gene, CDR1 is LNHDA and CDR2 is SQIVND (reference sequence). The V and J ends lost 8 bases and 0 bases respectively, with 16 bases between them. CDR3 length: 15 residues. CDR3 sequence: CASPVRASLNTEAFF. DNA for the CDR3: TGTGCCAGTCCCGTCAGGGCCAGTTTGAACACTGAAGCTTTCTTT.

CDR3: CASSVGGGSEKLFF. CDR3 nucleotide sequence: TGTGCCAGCAGCGTAGGAGGGGGAAGTGAAAAACTGTTTTTT. The rearrangement uses TRBV9 and TRBJ1-4; tentative D call: TRBD1 (6 bases). Trimming cost V 0 bases and J 7 bases, with 10 bases left between them. The V gene's germline CDR1 is SGDLS and CDR2 YYNGEE. This CDR3 has 14 amino acids.

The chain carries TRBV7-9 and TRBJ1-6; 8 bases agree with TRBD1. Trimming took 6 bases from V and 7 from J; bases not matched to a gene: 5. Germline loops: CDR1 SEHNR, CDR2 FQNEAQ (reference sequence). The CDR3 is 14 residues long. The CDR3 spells CASSPGQGNSPLHF. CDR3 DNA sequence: TGTGCCAGCAGTCCAGGACAGGGAAATTCACCCCTCCACTTT.

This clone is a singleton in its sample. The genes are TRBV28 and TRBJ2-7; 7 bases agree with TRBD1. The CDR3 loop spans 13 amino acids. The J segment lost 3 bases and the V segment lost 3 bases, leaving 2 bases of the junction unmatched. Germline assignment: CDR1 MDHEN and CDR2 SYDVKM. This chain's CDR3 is CASSFTGDYEQYF. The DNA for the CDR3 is TGTGCCAGCAGTTTTACAGGGGACTACGAGCAGTACTTC.

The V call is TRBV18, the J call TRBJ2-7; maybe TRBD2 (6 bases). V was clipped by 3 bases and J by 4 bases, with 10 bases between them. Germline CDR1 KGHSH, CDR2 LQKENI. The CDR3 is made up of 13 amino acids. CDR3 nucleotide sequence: TGTGCCAGCTCACCGCGGGGAGTTTACGAGCAGTACTTC. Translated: CASSPRGVYEQYF.

The CDR3 bases are TGTGCTAGTGGTTTAACAGGGGATAGAGAAACTAATGAAAAACTGTTTTTT. Translated, it gives CASGLTGDRETNEKLFF. The chain has TRBV12-5 and TRBJ1-4; 7 nucleotides line up with TRBD1. Trimming took 3 bases from V and 1 from J; bases not matched to a gene: 8. Germline V CDR1 and CDR2: LGHNT, FRNRAP. The CDR3 is 17 residues long.

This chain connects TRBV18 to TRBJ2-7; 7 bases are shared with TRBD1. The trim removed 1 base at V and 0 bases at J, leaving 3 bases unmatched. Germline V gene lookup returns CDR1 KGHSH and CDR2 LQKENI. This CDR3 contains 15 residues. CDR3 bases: TGTGCCAGCTCACCACAGGGGGCGAGCTCCTACGAGCAGTACTTC. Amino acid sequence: CASSPQGASSYEQYF.

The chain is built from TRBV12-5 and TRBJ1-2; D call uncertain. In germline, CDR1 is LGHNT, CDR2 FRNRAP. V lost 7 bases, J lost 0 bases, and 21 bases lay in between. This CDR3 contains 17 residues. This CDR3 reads CASATSSATFTNYGYTF. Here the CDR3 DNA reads TGTGCTAGTGCTACTTCCTCGGCGACATTCACTAACTATGGCTACACCTTC.

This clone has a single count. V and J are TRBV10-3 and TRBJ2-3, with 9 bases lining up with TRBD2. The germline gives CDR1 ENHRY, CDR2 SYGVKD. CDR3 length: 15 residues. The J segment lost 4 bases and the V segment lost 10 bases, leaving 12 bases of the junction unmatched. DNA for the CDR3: TGTGCCAGCACGTCGGGACTAGCTCCCGCAGATACGCAGTATTTT. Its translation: CASTSGLAPADTQYF.

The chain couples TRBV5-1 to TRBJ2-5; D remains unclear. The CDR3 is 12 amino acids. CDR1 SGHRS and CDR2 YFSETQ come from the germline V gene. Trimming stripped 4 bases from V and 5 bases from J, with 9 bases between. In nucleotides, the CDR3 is TGCGCCAGCAGCCTCGCCGGGGAGACCCAGTACTTC. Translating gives CASSLAGETQYF. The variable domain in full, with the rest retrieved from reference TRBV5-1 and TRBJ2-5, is KAGVTQTPRYLIKTRGQQVTLSCSPISGHRSVSWYQQTPGQGLQFLFEYFSETQRNKGNFPGRFSGRQFSNSRSEMNVSTLELGDSALYLCASSLAGETQYFGPGTRLLVL.

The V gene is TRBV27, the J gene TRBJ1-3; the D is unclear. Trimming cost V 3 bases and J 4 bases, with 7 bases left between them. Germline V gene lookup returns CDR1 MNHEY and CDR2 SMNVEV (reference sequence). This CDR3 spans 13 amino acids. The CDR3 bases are TGTGCCAGCAGTTTTGAGGGCGGAAACACCATATATTTT. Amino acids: CASSFEGGNTIYF.

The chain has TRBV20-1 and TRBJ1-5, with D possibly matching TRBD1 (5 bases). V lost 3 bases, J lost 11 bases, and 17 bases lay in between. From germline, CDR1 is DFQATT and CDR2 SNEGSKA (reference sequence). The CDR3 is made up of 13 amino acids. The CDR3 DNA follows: TGCAGTGCTAGTGGGGACTCCCCCGTAGCCCAGCATTTT. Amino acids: CSASGDSPVAQHF.

The CDR3 loop is CASGPGTGTSGGNIQYF. The CDR3 DNA is TGTGCTAGTGGTCCCGGGACAGGGACTAGCGGGGGAAACATTCAGTACTTC. The chain links TRBV12-5 to TRBJ2-4; 14 nucleotides align to TRBD2. The CDR3 loop spans 17 amino acids. With V trimmed by 5 bases and J by 6 bases, 9 bases remained unmatched. Per the germline V gene, CDR1 is LGHNT and CDR2 is FRNRAP.

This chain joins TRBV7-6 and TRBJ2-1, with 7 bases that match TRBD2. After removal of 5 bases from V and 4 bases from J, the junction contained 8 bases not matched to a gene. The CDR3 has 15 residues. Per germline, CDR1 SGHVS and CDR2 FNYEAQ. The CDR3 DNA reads TGTGCCAGCAGCGAACTAGCGAATGGGTACAATGAGCAGTTCTTC. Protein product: CASSELANGYNEQFF.

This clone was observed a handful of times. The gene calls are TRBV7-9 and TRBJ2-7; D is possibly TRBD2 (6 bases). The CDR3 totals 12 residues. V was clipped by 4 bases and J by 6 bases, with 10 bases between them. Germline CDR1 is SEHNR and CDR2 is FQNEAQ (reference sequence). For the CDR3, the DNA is TGTGCCAGCAGCTCGGGACTGGTCGAGCAGTACTTC. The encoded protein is CASSSGLVEQYF.

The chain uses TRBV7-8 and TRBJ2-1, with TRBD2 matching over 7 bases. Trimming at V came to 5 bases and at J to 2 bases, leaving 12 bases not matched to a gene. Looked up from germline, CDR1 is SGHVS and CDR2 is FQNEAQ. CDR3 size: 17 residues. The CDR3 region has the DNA TGTGCCAGCAGCGACGACTCAGACGGGAGGACCTACAATGAGCAGTTCTTC. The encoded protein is CASSDDSDGRTYNEQFF.